The source of this TCR beta chain is a study of identical twins (dated by TCRdb to between 2015 and 2016). Some background on the complete study: TCR alpha and beta repertoires from monozygotic twins, unrelated adults of various ages and cord blood were deep-sequenced to test whether fetal clonotypes persist. To rule out contamination, the twin experiments were replicated at different times with different library preparation protocols.

This clonotype was recorded a few times. Its antigen remains undetermined. One base away there is no much larger clone; base qualities are not given. Preparation of the library involved 5' RACE. Sequencing was carried out with an Illumina HiSeq 2000. Template switching added a universal primer binding site, and the final cDNA carried a unique molecular identifier that allowed TCR cDNA molecules to be counted accurately. Specific primers in the conserved constant-segment region were used to synthesize first-strand cDNA for the TCR alpha and beta chains. To control for contamination, each cDNA library was double barcoded with a SMART-Mk sample barcode plus Illumina barcodes. Two successive PCR steps introduced TruSeq adapter sequences along with Illumina sample barcodes. Sequencing of the TCR alpha and beta cDNA libraries was done on the Illumina HiSeq platform using custom primers. The authors' analysis ran thus. MiGEC processed the raw reads to extract unique molecular identifiers, while MiXCR was used to determine the CDR3 positions. Recombination models were inferred per individual with the repgenHMM and IGoR tools using an EM algorithm. The tcR package in R was used for shared clonotype analysis, with sharing normalized by the product of cloneset sizes. To study raw recombination free of thymic and clonal selection effects, out-of-frame nonproductive sequences were analyzed. Using fastp trimming at Q25 and MiXCR clonotype assembly, TCRdb reanalyzed the public sequencing data and kept in-frame beta chains. One record per CDR3 amino acid sequence lists the most common genes and DNA. TCRdb's processing, not the authors' own work, is the source of the V and J calls. In all, the sample holds 1,800,000 or so distinct CDR3 sequences, and about 32% of those were seen once. Over 0.25% of the sample belongs to the ten largest clones.

Every donor was a healthy Caucasian. Reading from cysteine to phenylalanine, the CDR3 counts 17 amino acids. The only DNA kept is the CDR3, 51 bases in frame from the first base. Trimmed from V: 4 bases; trimmed from J: 0 bases; junction bases lacking a gene match: 8. The germline V gene yields MDHEN for CDR1 and SYDVKM for CDR2. The research as a whole found: Invariant T cells such as MAIT and iNKT could partly confound zero-insertion analyses, although diverse VJ usage argued against such confounding for most clonotypes. Compared with coincidental sharing between unrelated individuals, out-of-frame TCR alpha sequences shared between twins had an excess of sequences with low generation probability. The excess sharing between twins in beta out-of-frame sequences was weaker because fewer shared sequences reduced the signal-to-noise ratio. Abundant cord blood beta clonotypes had fewer insertions, young adult naive repertoires showed a similar but weaker trend, and memory repertoires showed no such trend. Because the same donors could not be followed over many years, the conclusions relied on cross-sectional statistical analysis. In monozygotic twins, out-of-frame TCR alpha sharing was systematically underestimated by recombination models, although the models agreed with sharing between unrelated individuals.

The TCR sequence derives from a newborn girl in good health. The V and J genes are TRBV28 and TRBJ2-2, with TRBD1 identical over 7 junction bases. The sequenced material came from cord blood. The CDR3 reads as follows: CASSSPSGQPNTGELFF. Here is the DNA: TGTGCCAGCAGTTCCCCCTCGGGACAGCCGAACACCGGGGAGCTGTTTTTT.